This TCR beta chain is drawn from a study of vaccination effects on CD4 cells after COVID-19. The ViraFEST assay expanded antigen-specific CD4+ T cells with viral peptide pools before sequencing. Having been cultured for under twelve days, the cells underwent CD4+ T cell isolation. Participants got two doses of BNT162b2 or mRNA-1273 vaccine. The authors replaced half the medium with IL-2 medium on days 3 and 7. Measured with immunoSEQ multiplex PCR; TCRdb has only the in-frame clones, and not every one. This sample has fewer than 85,000 clones, with approximately 76% found just once. Trimming cost V 8 bases and J 4 bases, with 12 bases left between them. The CDR3 extends over 13 amino acids. CDR1 MNHEY and CDR2 SVGAGI come from the germline V gene. As regards this clone: Its antigen remains unknown.

Sequencing used CD4+ T cells from PBMCs cultured with HCoV-OC43 spike peptides, obtained after COVID-19 vaccination. As for subset: HCoV-OC43 spike overlapping peptide pool stimulation. The clonotype originates from a human donor who received a COVID-19 vaccine. The V gene is TRBV6-5, the J gene TRBJ1-5; TRBD1 is a possible D gene (6 bases). Here the CDR3 reads CASAWDNNQPQHF. DNA of the CDR3: TGTGCCAGCGCTTGGGACAATAATCAGCCCCAGCATTTT.